This T cell receptor beta chain was retrieved from a study of patients and donors after allogeneic stem cell transplantation. The CDR3 is 14 residues long. Germline values: CDR1 SNHLY, CDR2 FYNNEI. V shed 5 bases and J shed 7 bases, with 15 bases lying between them. Each CDR3 protein gets one entry after TCRdb re-called the RT-PCR reads with MiXCR. The profile covers 920,000 or so distinct CDR3 sequences, with about a sixth appearing a single time and around 6% taken by the ten largest. Material for sequencing was blood, either unsorted or a sorted T cell fraction (not recorded which). This chain connects TRBV2 to TRBJ1-5; a weak D match, TRBD1 (6 bases). The TCR sequence derives from a human donor who was either an allogeneic HSCT recipient or a stem cell or donor lymphocyte infusion donor (not recorded which). It is not recorded whose cells these are; they may come from a transplant donor. CDR3 amino acids: CASSTQGSKQPQHF. CDR3 sequence (DNA): TGTGCCAGCAGTACACAGGGATCGAAGCAGCCCCAGCATTTT.